This T cell receptor beta chain emerged from a study of OX40 agonist ivuxolimab in advanced cancers. Comments on this clone: No antigen is known for it. At one of its ends the junction is not consistent with the germline gene, which may arise from a read error.

The assay was immunoSEQ multiplex PCR, and TCRdb's table has in-frame clones only and misses some. The sample includes about 62,000 clones, around 79% seen only once; the top ten take approximately 11%. CDR1 and CDR2 from the germline V gene are SEHNR and FQNEAQ (reference sequence). There are 19 residues in the CDR3. General observations from the study: Expansion of clones was among the lowest in partial responders at 0.1-3.0 mg/kg. No determination was made of the antigen specificity of the expanded peripheral T cells.

This chain joins TRBV7-9 and TRBJ1-3; D is uncertain. This receptor was identified in an adult with an advanced solid tumor such as melanoma, head and neck, liver or kidney cancer. The sample here was CD4+ or CD8+ T cells sorted from blood, taken in a trial of the OX40 agonist ivuxolimab. CDR3 in amino acids: CANSLGFSGGVRSGNTIYF. The CDR3 nucleotides are TGTGCCAACAGCTTAGGTTTTTCTGGCGGGGTTCGCTCTGGAAACACCATATATTTT.